This entry is about one T cell receptor (beta chain). Its antigen is as yet unknown. The germline V gene encodes CDR1 SGHRS and CDR2 YFSETQ. This CDR3 has 15 amino acids. Losses at the gene ends were 4 bases for V and 5 bases for J; bases not matched to a gene: 11. The sample is drawn from a study of cytomegalovirus exposure and HLA in healthy donors. TCRdb's copy holds only in-frame clones and misses some; the assay was immunoSEQ multiplex PCR. The table lists about 140,000 clones, around 86% of them singletons. Overall study findings and caveats: Reportedly, cytomegalovirus status was diagnosed with high sensitivity and specificity.

This TCR came from a man between 18 and 35 years old in good health and CMV-seropositive. Sequencing was done on a sample of PBMCs. The chain uses TRBV5-1 and TRBJ1-2; TRBD1 agrees at 7 bases. The CDR3 bases are TGCGCCAGCAGCGAAGGACACAGGGGCCCTTATGGCTACACCTTC. This encodes CASSEGHRGPYGYTF.